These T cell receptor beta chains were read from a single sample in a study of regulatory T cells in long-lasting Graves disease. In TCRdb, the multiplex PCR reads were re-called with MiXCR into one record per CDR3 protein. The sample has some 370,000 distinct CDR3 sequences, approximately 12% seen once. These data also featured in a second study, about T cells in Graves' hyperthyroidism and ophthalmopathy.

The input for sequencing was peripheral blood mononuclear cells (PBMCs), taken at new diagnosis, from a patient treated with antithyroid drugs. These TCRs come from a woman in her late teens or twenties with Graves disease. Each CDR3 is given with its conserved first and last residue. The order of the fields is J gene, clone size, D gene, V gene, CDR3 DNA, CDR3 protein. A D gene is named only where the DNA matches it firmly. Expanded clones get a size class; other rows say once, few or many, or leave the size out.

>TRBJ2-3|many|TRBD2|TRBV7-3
TGTGCCAGCAGCACTAGCGGAGGCACAGATACGCAGTATTTT
CASSTSGGTDTQYF
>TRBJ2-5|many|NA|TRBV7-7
TGTGCTACCGGGACGGCTTCCCAAGAGACCCAGTACTTC
CATGTASQETQYF
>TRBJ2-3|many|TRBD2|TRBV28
TGTGCCAGCAGTTTCGAAGGACTAGTTGGGGATACGCAGTATTTT
CASSFEGLVGDTQYF
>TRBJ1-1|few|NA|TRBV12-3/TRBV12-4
TGTGCCAGCAGCGCCAGGTTAGGGGCCACTGAAGCTTTCTTT
CASSARLGATEAFF
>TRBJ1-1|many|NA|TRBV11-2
TGTGCCAGCAGCTTCTTCCTCTGGGGGGCCAATAACGTACACACTGAAGCTTTCTTT
CASSFFLWGANNVHTEAFF
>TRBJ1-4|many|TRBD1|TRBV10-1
TGCGCCAGCAGTGAGTCCGAGGACAGGGATGGAAAACTGTTTTTT
CASSESEDRDGKLFF
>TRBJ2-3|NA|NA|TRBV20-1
TGCAGTGCTAGGGGGGTAACAGATACGCAGTATTTT
CSARGVTDTQYF
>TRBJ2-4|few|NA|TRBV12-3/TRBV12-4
TGTGCCTGCCGTTATGATCTGGCCAAAAACATTCAGTACTTC
CACRYDLAKNIQYF
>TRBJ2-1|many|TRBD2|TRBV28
TGTGCCAGCAGACTCCGGGACGGGGGGGACAATGAGCAGTTCTTC
CASRLRDGGDNEQFF
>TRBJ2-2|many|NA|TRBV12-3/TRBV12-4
TGTGCCAGCAGTTCCCGGGACCCAAACACCGGGGAGCTGTTTTTT
CASSSRDPNTGELFF
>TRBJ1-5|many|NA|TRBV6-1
TGTGCCAGCAGTGACCCGACACGGCCCCAGCATTTT
CASSDPTRPQHF
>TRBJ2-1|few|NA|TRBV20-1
TGCAGTGCTAGAGAATACCGGAGATCCTACAATGAGCAGTTCTTC
CSAREYRRSYNEQFF
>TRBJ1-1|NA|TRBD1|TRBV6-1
TGTGCCAGCAGTAACCGGGACAGGGATAGGGCTGAAGCTTTCTTT
CASSNRDRDRAEAFF
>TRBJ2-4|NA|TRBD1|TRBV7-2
TGTGCCAGCAGCTTCCCACCCGACAGGGTAGCCAAAAACATTCAGTACTTC
CASSFPPDRVAKNIQYF
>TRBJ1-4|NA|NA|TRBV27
TGTGCCAGCAGTTTATATCGGGGATTTAATGAAAAACTGTTTTTT
CASSLYRGFNEKLFF
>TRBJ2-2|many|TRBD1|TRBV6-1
TGTGCCAGCCTGGCACAGGGGGCTAGTCCCGGGGAGCTGTTTTTT
CASLAQGASPGELFF
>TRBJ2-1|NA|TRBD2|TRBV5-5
TGTGCCAGCAGCAAGGGACTAGCGGGATCCTACAATGAGCAGTTCTTC
CASSKGLAGSYNEQFF
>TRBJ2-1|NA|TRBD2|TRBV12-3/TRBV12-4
TGTGCCAGCGGGGGTTGGCTAGCGGGGGGGTTCTACAATGAGCAGTTCTTC
CASGGWLAGGFYNEQFF
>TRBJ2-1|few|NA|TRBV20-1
TGCAGTGCTAGAGTCATACTAGTCTCGAATGAGCAGTTCTTC
CSARVILVSNEQFF
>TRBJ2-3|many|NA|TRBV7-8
TGTGCCAGCAGCTTAGTACGGTGGCGGGGCCCAACAGATACGCAGTATTTT
CASSLVRWRGPTDTQYF
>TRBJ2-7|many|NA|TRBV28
TGTGCCAGCAGTTCCGTGAGGATAGCCGGCAGCTCCTACGAGCAGTACTTC
CASSSVRIAGSSYEQYF
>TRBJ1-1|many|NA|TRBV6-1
TGTGCCAGCATCCGACGGTCAGGGCATGAGAACACTGAAGCTTTCTTT
CASIRRSGHENTEAFF
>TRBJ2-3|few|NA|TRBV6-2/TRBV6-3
TGTGCCAGCAATCCCTGGACAGCAGATACGCAGTATTTT
CASNPWTADTQYF
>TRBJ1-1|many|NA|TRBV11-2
TGTGCCAGCAGTACACGATTGTCGGACGCTGAAGCTTTCTTT
CASSTRLSDAEAFF
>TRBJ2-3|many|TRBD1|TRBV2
TGTGCCAGCAAGGGACAGGGAGGATTAAATACGCAGTATTTT
CASKGQGGLNTQYF
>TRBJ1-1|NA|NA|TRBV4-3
TGCGCCAGCAGCCACGCTGGGGGCCTCGTTGCTTTCTTT
CASSHAGGLVAFF
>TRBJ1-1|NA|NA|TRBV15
TGTGCCACCAGCAGAGAGGGGGGGGCCACTGAAGCTTTCTTT
CATSREGGATEAFF
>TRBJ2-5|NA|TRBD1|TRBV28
TGTGCCAGCAGCTTACCCTTGGACAGGGCGGAGACCCAGTACTTC
CASSLPLDRAETQYF
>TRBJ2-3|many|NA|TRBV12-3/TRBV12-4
TGTGCCAGCAGTTTACCGGGGGGCCGCACAGATACGCAGTATTTT
CASSLPGGRTDTQYF
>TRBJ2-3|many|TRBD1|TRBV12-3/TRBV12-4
TGTGCCAGCAGTTTCTGGGACAGGGGCACAGATACGCAGTATTTT
CASSFWDRGTDTQYF
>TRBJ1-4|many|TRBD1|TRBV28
TGTGCCAGCAGTTTAACAGGGGGACGGGAAAAACTGTTTTTT
CASSLTGGREKLFF
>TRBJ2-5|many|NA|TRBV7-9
TGTGCCAGCAGCTCCATCTACTGGGAAGTACAAGAGACCCAGTACTTC
CASSSIYWEVQETQYF
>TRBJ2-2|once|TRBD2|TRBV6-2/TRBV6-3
TGTGCCAGCAGTATTCTTTTGATAGCGGGATCCGGGGAGCTGTTTTTT
CASSILLIAGSGELFF
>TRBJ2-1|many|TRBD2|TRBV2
TGTGCCAGAAGGCTCGGACGGGAGGCGTTGGGTGAGCAGTTCTTC
CARRLGREALGEQFF
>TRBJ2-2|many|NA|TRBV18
TGTGCCAGCTCACCACCGGACAACACCGGGGAGCTGTTTTTT
CASSPPDNTGELFF
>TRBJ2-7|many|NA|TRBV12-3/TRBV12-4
TGTGCCAGCAGTCTATTCGCCCAGGGGGGATACGAGCAGTACTTC
CASSLFAQGGYEQYF
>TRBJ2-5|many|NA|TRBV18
TGTGCCAGCTCACCACCGGGCCACCGGGAGACCCAGTACTTC
CASSPPGHRETQYF
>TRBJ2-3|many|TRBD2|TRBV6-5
TGTGCCAGCAGTTATGGTAGCGGGGTTAGCACAGATACGCAGTATTTT
CASSYGSGVSTDTQYF
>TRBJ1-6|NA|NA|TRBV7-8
TGTGCCAGCAGCTTAGTGGTCCGGGGTTTTTCACCCCTCCACTTT
CASSLVVRGFSPLHF
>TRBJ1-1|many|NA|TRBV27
TGTGCCAGCAGTCCCGGTCGGGGGGGAAACACTGAAGCTTTCTTT
CASSPGRGGNTEAFF
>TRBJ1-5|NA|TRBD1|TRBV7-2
TGTGCCAGCAGCCGAGACAGGGGGCCCTATAGCAATCAGCCCCAGCATTTT
CASSRDRGPYSNQPQHF